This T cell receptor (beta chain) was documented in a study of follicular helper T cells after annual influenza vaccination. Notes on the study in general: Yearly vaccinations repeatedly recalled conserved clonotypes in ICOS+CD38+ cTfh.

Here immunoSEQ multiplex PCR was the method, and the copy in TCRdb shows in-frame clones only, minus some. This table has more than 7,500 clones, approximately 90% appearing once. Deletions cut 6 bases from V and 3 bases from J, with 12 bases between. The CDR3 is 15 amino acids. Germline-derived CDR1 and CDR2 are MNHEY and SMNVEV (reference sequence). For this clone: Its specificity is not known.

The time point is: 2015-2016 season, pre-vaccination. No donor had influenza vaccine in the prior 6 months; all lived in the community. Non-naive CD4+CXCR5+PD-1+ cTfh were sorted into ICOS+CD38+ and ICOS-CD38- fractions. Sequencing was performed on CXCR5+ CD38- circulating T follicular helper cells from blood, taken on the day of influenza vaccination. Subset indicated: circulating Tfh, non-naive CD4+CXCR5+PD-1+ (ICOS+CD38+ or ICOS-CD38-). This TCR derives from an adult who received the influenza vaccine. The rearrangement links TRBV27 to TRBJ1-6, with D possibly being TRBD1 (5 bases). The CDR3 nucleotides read TGTGCCAGCAGCCCAGACAGTTTCTATAATTCACCCCTCCACTTT. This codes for CASSPDSFYNSPLHF.